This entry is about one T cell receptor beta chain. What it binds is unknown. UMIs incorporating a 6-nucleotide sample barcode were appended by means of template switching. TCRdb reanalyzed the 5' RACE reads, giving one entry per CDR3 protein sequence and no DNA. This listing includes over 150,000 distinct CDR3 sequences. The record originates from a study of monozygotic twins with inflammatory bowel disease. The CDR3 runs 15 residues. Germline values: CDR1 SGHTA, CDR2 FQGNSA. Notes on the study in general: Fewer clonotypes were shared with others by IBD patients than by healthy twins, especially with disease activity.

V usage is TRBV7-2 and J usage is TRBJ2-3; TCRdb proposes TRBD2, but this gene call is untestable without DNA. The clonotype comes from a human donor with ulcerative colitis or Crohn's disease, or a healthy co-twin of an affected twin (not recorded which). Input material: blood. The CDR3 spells CASSQLAGEADTQYF.